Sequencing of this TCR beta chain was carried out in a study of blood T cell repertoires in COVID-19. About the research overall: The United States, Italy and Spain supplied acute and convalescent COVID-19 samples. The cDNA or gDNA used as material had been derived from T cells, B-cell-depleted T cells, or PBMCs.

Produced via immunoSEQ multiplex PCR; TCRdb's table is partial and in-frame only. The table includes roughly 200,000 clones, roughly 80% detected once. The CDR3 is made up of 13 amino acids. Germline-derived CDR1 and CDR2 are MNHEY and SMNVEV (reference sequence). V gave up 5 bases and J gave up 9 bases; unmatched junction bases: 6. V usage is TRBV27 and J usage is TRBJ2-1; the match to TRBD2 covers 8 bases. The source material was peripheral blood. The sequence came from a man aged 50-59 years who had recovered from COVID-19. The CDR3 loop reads CASSDGGAFEQFF. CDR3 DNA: TGTGCCAGCAGTGACGGGGGGGCCTTTGAGCAGTTCTTC.